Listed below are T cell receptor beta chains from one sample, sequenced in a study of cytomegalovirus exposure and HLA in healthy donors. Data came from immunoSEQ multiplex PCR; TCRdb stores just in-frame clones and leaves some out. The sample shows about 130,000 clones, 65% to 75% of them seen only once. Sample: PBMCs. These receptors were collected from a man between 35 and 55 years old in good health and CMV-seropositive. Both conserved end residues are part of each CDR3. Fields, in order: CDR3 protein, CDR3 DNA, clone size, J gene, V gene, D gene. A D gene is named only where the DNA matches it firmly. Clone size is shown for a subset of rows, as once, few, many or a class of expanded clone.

CASSFQGTDGYTF,TGCGCCAGCAGCTTCCAGGGGACCGATGGCTACACCTTC,few,TRBJ1-2,TRBV5-1,-
CASSIFGTGKDEQYF,TGTGCCAGCAGCATATTCGGGACAGGGAAAGACGAGCAGTACTTC,once,TRBJ2-7,TRBV5-6,TRBD1
CASRQGPTGANVLTF,TGTGCCAGCAGACAGGGACCCACTGGGGCCAACGTCCTGACTTTC,-,TRBJ2-6,TRBV5-6,-
CASSFRGSGYTF,TGTGCCAGCAGCTTCCGGGGGTCTGGCTACACCTTC,-,TRBJ1-2,TRBV5-6,-
CAIREDRQKAFF,TGTGCCATCAGGGAGGACAGGCAAAAAGCTTTCTTT,once,TRBJ1-1,TRBV10-3,TRBD1
CASSSGLLDTQYF,TGCGCCAGCAGTTCCGGACTACTAGATACGCAGTATTTT,-,TRBJ2-3,TRBV10-1,-
CASSFRGSYEQYF,TGTGCCAGCAGCTTCAGGGGGTCCTACGAGCAGTACTTC,-,TRBJ2-7,TRBV5-4,TRBD1
CASSLALLRGNTIYF,TGTGCCAGCAGCTTAGCGCTCCTGAGGGGAAACACCATATATTTT,-,TRBJ1-3,TRBV7-9,-
CAWSKPQGAYGYTF,TGTGCCTGGAGTAAACCTCAGGGGGCTTATGGCTACACCTTC,-,TRBJ1-2,TRBV30,TRBD1
CASSLITSGGEQFF,TGCGCCAGCAGCTTAATAACTAGCGGGGGGGAGCAGTTCTTC,few,TRBJ2-1,TRBV5-1,TRBD2
CASSSPASGEYEQFF,TGTGCCAGCAGTTCCCCAGCTAGCGGGGAGTATGAGCAGTTCTTC,-,TRBJ2-1,TRBV28,TRBD2